A selection of T cell receptor beta chains follows, all from one sample in a study of cytomegalovirus exposure and HLA in healthy donors. The data were produced by immunoSEQ multiplex PCR, yet TCRdb's version contains in-frame clones alone and is incomplete. This sample has 70,000 to 95,000 clones, with 65% to 85% found just once. Source material: PBMCs. The receptors were gathered from a man aged 18 to 35 in good health and CMV-seronegative. CDR3s include the opening cysteine and the closing phenylalanine or tryptophan. Fields, in order: CDR3 length, clone size, D gene, J gene, V gene, CDR3 protein, CDR3 DNA. The D gene is left open where the match is weak. Clone size is given for some rows only: seen once, a few or many times, or a class if the clone is expanded.

len: 16; abundance: -; d_gene: -; j_gene: TRBJ2-3; v_gene: TRBV18; CDR3aa: CASSTEGNRGIATQYF; CDR3nt: TGTGCCAGCTCAACGGAGGGGAACCGAGGTATCGCTACGCAGTATTTT
len: 13; abundance: -; d_gene: -; j_gene: TRBJ2-7; v_gene: TRBV27; CDR3aa: CASRSAGTYEQYF; CDR3nt: TGTGCCAGCCGGTCGGCAGGGACCTACGAGCAGTACTTC
len: 13; abundance: -; d_gene: -; j_gene: TRBJ2-3; v_gene: TRBV9; CDR3aa: CASSKEGPDTQYF; CDR3nt: TGTGCCAGCAGCAAAGAGGGCCCCGATACGCAGTATTTT
len: 15; abundance: few; d_gene: -; j_gene: TRBJ2-3; v_gene: TRBV9; CDR3aa: CASSSSPTDTDTQYF; CDR3nt: TGTGCCAGCAGCTCTAGCCCTACAGATACAGATACGCAGTATTTT
len: 17; abundance: -; d_gene: TRBD1; j_gene: TRBJ1-1; v_gene: TRBV4-1; CDR3aa: CASSHTNRDRVITEAFF; CDR3nt: TGCGCCAGCAGCCACACCAACCGGGACAGGGTTATCACTGAAGCTTTCTTT
len: 14; abundance: -; d_gene: -; j_gene: TRBJ1-5; v_gene: TRBV30; CDR3aa: CAWSEGQINQPQHF; CDR3nt: TGTGCCTGGAGCGAAGGACAGATCAATCAGCCCCAGCATTTT
len: 13; abundance: -; d_gene: TRBD2; j_gene: TRBJ2-1; v_gene: TRBV19; CDR3aa: CASAAGRYNEQFF; CDR3nt: TGTGCCAGTGCAGCGGGGCGCTACAATGAGCAGTTCTTC
len: 17; abundance: -; d_gene: -; j_gene: TRBJ1-2; v_gene: TRBV7-9; CDR3aa: CASTPRPGGDINYGYTF; CDR3nt: TGTGCCAGCACCCCAAGGCCCGGGGGAGACATTAACTATGGCTACACCTTC
len: 15; abundance: -; d_gene: TRBD2; j_gene: TRBJ2-1; v_gene: TRBV12-5; CDR3aa: CASGFLAGGPNEQFF; CDR3nt: TGTGCTAGTGGTTTCTTGGCGGGGGGCCCCAATGAGCAGTTCTTC
len: 14; abundance: -; d_gene: TRBD1; j_gene: TRBJ1-5; v_gene: TRBV5-1; CDR3aa: CASSPTGGDQPQHF; CDR3nt: TGCGCCAGCAGCCCGACAGGGGGCGATCAGCCCCAGCATTTT
len: 15; abundance: once; d_gene: -; j_gene: TRBJ1-5; v_gene: TRBV11-2; CDR3aa: CASSPGTRSVQPQHF; CDR3nt: TGTGCCAGCAGCCCCGGGACAAGAAGTGTGCAGCCCCAGCATTTT
len: 12; abundance: -; d_gene: -; j_gene: TRBJ2-7; v_gene: TRBV6-1; CDR3aa: CASSRDSSEQYF; CDR3nt: TGTGCCAGCAGCAGAGACAGTAGCGAGCAGTACTTC
len: 15; abundance: -; d_gene: -; j_gene: TRBJ2-4; v_gene: TRBV4-2; CDR3aa: CASSTAEGTKNIQYF; CDR3nt: TGTGCCAGCAGCACCGCAGAGGGTACGAAAAACATTCAGTACTTC
len: 13; abundance: -; d_gene: -; j_gene: TRBJ1-1; v_gene: TRBV5-5; CDR3aa: CASSLYSNTEAFF; CDR3nt: TGTGCCAGCAGCTTGTATAGCAACACTGAAGCTTTCTTT
len: 15; abundance: -; d_gene: -; j_gene: TRBJ2-5; v_gene: TRBV30; CDR3aa: CAWSVRLGAQETQYF; CDR3nt: TGTGCCTGGAGTGTACGTCTTGGGGCACAAGAGACCCAGTACTTC
len: 15; abundance: -; d_gene: TRBD2; j_gene: TRBJ2-7; v_gene: TRBV27; CDR3aa: CASSLSSGTSHEQYF; CDR3nt: TGTGCCAGCAGTCTGTCCTCCGGGACTAGCCACGAGCAGTACTTC
len: 15; abundance: -; d_gene: -; j_gene: TRBJ1-5; v_gene: TRBV19; CDR3aa: CASTIRGVDNQPQHF; CDR3nt: TGTGCCAGTACCATACGGGGGGTCGACAATCAGCCCCAGCATTTT
len: 12; abundance: -; d_gene: -; j_gene: TRBJ1-2; v_gene: TRBV6-5; CDR3aa: CASRAWNYGYTF; CDR3nt: TGTGCCAGCCGAGCTTGGAACTATGGCTACACCTTC
len: 15; abundance: -; d_gene: TRBD1; j_gene: TRBJ1-5; v_gene: TRBV6-5; CDR3aa: CASSRSTGEYQPQHF; CDR3nt: TGTGCCAGCAGCCGTTCGACAGGGGAGTATCAGCCCCAGCATTTT
len: 14; abundance: -; d_gene: -; j_gene: TRBJ2-7; v_gene: TRBV6-5; CDR3aa: CASSAMGLFYEQYF; CDR3nt: TGTGCCAGCAGTGCCATGGGACTTTTCTACGAGCAGTACTTC
len: 13; abundance: -; d_gene: -; j_gene: TRBJ1-2; v_gene: TRBV7-9; CDR3aa: CASSLGEERGYTF; CDR3nt: TGTGCCAGCAGCTTAGGGGAGGAACGTGGCTACACCTTC
len: 16; abundance: -; d_gene: -; j_gene: TRBJ1-4; v_gene: TRBV4-2; CDR3aa: CASSQGPQGSNEKLFF; CDR3nt: TGTGCCAGCAGCCAAGGCCCCCAGGGAAGCAATGAAAAACTGTTTTTT
len: 15; abundance: once; d_gene: -; j_gene: TRBJ2-1; v_gene: TRBV7-8; CDR3aa: CASSLYSGVSNEQFF; CDR3nt: TGTGCCAGCAGCTTATACTCGGGAGTTTCCAATGAGCAGTTCTTC
len: 17; abundance: few; d_gene: -; j_gene: TRBJ1-1; v_gene: TRBV27; CDR3aa: CASSLRGKGGQNTEAFF; CDR3nt: TGTGCCAGCAGTTTAAGGGGTAAGGGAGGGCAAAACACTGAAGCTTTCTTT
len: 14; abundance: -; d_gene: -; j_gene: TRBJ1-6; v_gene: TRBV29-1; CDR3aa: CSVSTGTTNSPLHF; CDR3nt: TGCAGCGTCTCTACCGGGACAACCAATTCACCCCTCCACTTT
len: 14; abundance: -; d_gene: -; j_gene: TRBJ2-7; v_gene: TRBV7-2; CDR3aa: CASSLARGGYEQYF; CDR3nt: TGTGCCAGCAGCTTAGCGCGTGGAGGGTACGAGCAGTACTTC
len: 17; abundance: -; d_gene: TRBD2; j_gene: TRBJ2-5; v_gene: TRBV4-1; CDR3aa: CASSPRLAGSAKETQYF; CDR3nt: TGCGCCAGCAGCCCCCGACTAGCGGGGTCAGCGAAAGAGACCCAGTACTTC
len: 17; abundance: -; d_gene: TRBD2; j_gene: TRBJ2-7; v_gene: TRBV7-8; CDR3aa: CASSLGLAGGRAYEQYF; CDR3nt: TGTGCCAGCAGCTTAGGACTAGCGGGGGGGAGAGCCTACGAGCAGTACTTC
len: 16; abundance: -; d_gene: TRBD1; j_gene: TRBJ2-1; v_gene: TRBV5-6; CDR3aa: CASSSIQGASYNEQFF; CDR3nt: TGTGCCAGCAGCTCCATACAGGGGGCCTCCTACAATGAGCAGTTCTTC
len: 15; abundance: few; d_gene: TRBD1; j_gene: TRBJ1-2; v_gene: TRBV6-4; CDR3aa: CASSDGDRESYGYTF; CDR3nt: TGTGCCAGCAGTGATGGGGACAGGGAGAGCTATGGCTACACCTTC
len: 16; abundance: -; d_gene: TRBD1; j_gene: TRBJ2-1; v_gene: TRBV14; CDR3aa: CASSQRTGGTYNEQFF; CDR3nt: TGTGCCAGCAGCCAAAGGACAGGGGGCACCTACAATGAGCAGTTCTTC
len: 15; abundance: -; d_gene: -; j_gene: TRBJ2-7; v_gene: TRBV6-6; CDR3aa: CASSYSSQGGYEQYF; CDR3nt: TGTGCCAGCAGTTACTCATCCCAGGGCGGATACGAGCAGTACTTC
len: 14; abundance: -; d_gene: -; j_gene: TRBJ1-1; v_gene: TRBV6-1; CDR3aa: CASSVKNSLTEAFF; CDR3nt: TGTGCCAGCAGTGTTAAGAACAGCCTCACTGAAGCTTTCTTT
len: 15; abundance: few; d_gene: -; j_gene: TRBJ1-5; v_gene: TRBV6-6; CDR3aa: CASSYSSGRGQPQHF; CDR3nt: TGTGCCAGCAGTTACTCGTCCGGTCGTGGTCAGCCCCAGCATTTT
len: 14; abundance: -; d_gene: -; j_gene: TRBJ1-1; v_gene: TRBV2; CDR3aa: CASSERGENTEAFF; CDR3nt: TGTGCCAGCAGTGAACGGGGTGAGAACACTGAAGCTTTCTTT
len: 14; abundance: -; d_gene: -; j_gene: TRBJ2-7; v_gene: TRBV11-2; CDR3aa: CASSFGGPLYEQYF; CDR3nt: TGTGCCAGCAGCTTCGGGGGGCCCCTCTACGAGCAGTACTTC
len: 12; abundance: -; d_gene: -; j_gene: TRBJ2-7; v_gene: TRBV2; CDR3aa: CASSVRGYEQYF; CDR3nt: TGTGCCAGCAGCGTGCGGGGCTACGAGCAGTACTTC
len: 14; abundance: -; d_gene: -; j_gene: TRBJ1-2; v_gene: TRBV19; CDR3aa: CASSIEGRAEGYTF; CDR3nt: TGTGCCAGTAGTATAGAGGGCAGGGCGGAAGGCTACACCTTC
len: 15; abundance: -; d_gene: -; j_gene: TRBJ1-3; v_gene: TRBV18; CDR3aa: CASSPLEGSGNTIYF; CDR3nt: TGTGCCAGCTCACCCCTGGAGGGCTCTGGAAACACCATATATTTT
len: 14; abundance: -; d_gene: -; j_gene: TRBJ2-3; v_gene: TRBV15; CDR3aa: CATSRLGEVDTQYF; CDR3nt: TGTGCCACCAGCCGCCTGGGGGAGGTAGATACGCAGTATTTT
len: 15; abundance: -; d_gene: TRBD1; j_gene: TRBJ1-2; v_gene: TRBV5-6; CDR3aa: CASSIGTGVSYGYTF; CDR3nt: TGTGCCAGCAGCATAGGGACAGGGGTTTCCTATGGCTACACCTTC
len: 14; abundance: -; d_gene: -; j_gene: TRBJ1-5; v_gene: TRBV6-6; CDR3aa: CASTRRGGNQPQHF; CDR3nt: TGTGCCAGCACAAGACGGGGGGGGAATCAGCCCCAGCATTTT
len: 15; abundance: -; d_gene: TRBD1; j_gene: TRBJ1-5; v_gene: TRBV6-5; CDR3aa: CASRPGTGVIQPQHF; CDR3nt: TGTGCCAGCAGACCTGGGACAGGGGTGATTCAGCCCCAGCATTTT
len: 15; abundance: -; d_gene: TRBD1; j_gene: TRBJ1-1; v_gene: TRBV27; CDR3aa: CASSPRQGGNTEAFF; CDR3nt: TGTGCCAGCAGTCCCAGACAGGGGGGGAACACTGAAGCTTTCTTT
len: 20; abundance: -; d_gene: TRBD2; j_gene: TRBJ2-7; v_gene: TRBV12-5; CDR3aa: CASGLGPKGLAGPSSYEQYF; CDR3nt: TGTGCTAGTGGTTTGGGCCCCAAGGGACTAGCGGGGCCGAGCTCCTACGAGCAGTACTTC
len: 12; abundance: -; d_gene: -; j_gene: TRBJ2-7; v_gene: TRBV6-6; CDR3aa: CASSPTGYEQYF; CDR3nt: TGTGCCAGCAGTCCGACAGGCTACGAGCAGTACTTC
len: 11; abundance: -; d_gene: -; j_gene: TRBJ1-2; v_gene: TRBV9; CDR3aa: CASSAQGGYTF; CDR3nt: TGTGCCAGCAGCGCACAGGGAGGCTACACCTTC
len: 14; abundance: -; d_gene: -; j_gene: TRBJ2-7; v_gene: TRBV30; CDR3aa: CAWSEAPLRNEQYF; CDR3nt: TGTGCCTGGAGTGAGGCCCCTCTGAGGAACGAGCAGTACTTC